What follows are 16 T cell receptor beta chains derived from one specimen sequenced in a study of T cell responses to AZD1222 COVID-19 vaccine. Produced via immunoSEQ multiplex PCR; TCRdb's table is partial and in-frame only. The table records 110,000 to 150,000 clones, approximately 89% of them present only once. The sample in question was peripheral blood, obtained on day 0 of AZD1222 vaccination. The receptors shown here come from an adult in good health.

The V gene is TRBV27, the J gene TRBJ2-7, with 8 positions matching TRBD1. Germline trimming cut 4 bases from V and 2 bases from J; bases unmatched to any gene: 7. Germline lookup yields CDR1 MNHEY and CDR2 SMNVEV (reference sequence). The CDR3 contains 15 residues. In DNA, the CDR3 is TGTGCCAGCAGTTCGAAGGGACAGGCGGCCTACGAGCAGTACTTC. Residues: CASSSKGQAAYEQYF.

This clone was seen a handful of times. The chain couples TRBV2 to TRBJ1-5; 9 nucleotides agree with TRBD1. V lost 4 bases, J lost 7 bases, and 5 bases stayed unmatched. Germline assignment: CDR1 SNHLY and CDR2 FYNNEI. The CDR3 has 14 amino acids. CDR3 sequence (DNA): TGTGCCAGCAGTGGGACAGGGGTTCGGCAGCCCCAGCATTTT. This encodes CASSGTGVRQPQHF. The whole variable domain, filled in from reference TRBV2 and TRBJ1-5, reads EPEVTQTPSHQVTQMGQEVILRCVPISNHLYFYWYRQILGQKVEFLVSFYNNEISEKSEIFDDQFSVERPDGSNFTLKIRSTKLEDSAMYFCASSGTGVRQPQHFGDGTRLSIL.

The count of this clone is one. This chain connects TRBV20-1 to TRBJ2-7; the match to TRBD1 covers 9 bases. The germline gives CDR1 DFQATT, CDR2 SNEGSKA (reference sequence). This CDR3 is 11 amino acids long. The V segment lost 6 bases and the J segment 7 bases; nucleotides outside the gene matches: 4. The CDR3 nucleotides are TGCAGTGCAGGACAGGGGCGGGAGCAGTACTTC. Its protein is CSAGQGREQYF.

The gene calls are TRBV25-1 and TRBJ1-2; D uncertain. The germline gives CDR1 MGHDK, CDR2 SYGVNS. With 5 bases removed from V and 4 bases from J, the gap between germline ends came to 14 bases. The CDR3 is 14 residues long. The CDR3 region is CASSPGWGPYGYTF. The CDR3 DNA reads as TGTGCCAGCAGTCCAGGCTGGGGTCCCTATGGCTACACCTTC.

The J gene is TRBJ1-2, the V gene TRBV6-6; D might be TRBD1 (5 bases). V lost 5 bases to trimming and J lost 4 bases, with 23 bases between them. This CDR3 spans 17 amino acids. Germline V CDR1 and CDR2: MNHNY, SVGAGI (reference sequence). The CDR3 loop is CASSPPPRGLLLYGYTF. In nucleotides, the CDR3 is TGTGCCAGCAGTCCTCCACCGAGGGGCCTCCTCCTCTATGGCTACACCTTC.

The gene calls are TRBV11-3 and TRBJ2-3; 8 positions agree with TRBD1. This CDR3 contains 14 residues. V shed 2 bases, J shed 11 bases, and the junction held 9 bases outside the gene matches. Germline V gene data show CDR1 as SGHNT and CDR2 as YENEEA. DNA for the CDR3: TGTGCCAGCAGCTTATCTACCGGGACAGGAGAGCAGTATTTT. Amino acids: CASSLSTGTGEQYF.

The chain recombines TRBV28 with TRBJ1-2, with D possibly being TRBD1 (5 bases). Germline V gene data show CDR1 as MDHEN and CDR2 as SYDVKM. With 3 bases removed from V and 5 bases from J, the gap between germline ends came to 10 bases. The CDR3 extends over 13 amino acids. DNA of the CDR3: TGTGCCAGCAGTTTCAGGGCGGGGTATGGCTACACCTTC. It is translated as CASSFRAGYGYTF.

J is TRBJ2-7 and V is TRBV6-5, with a possible D match to TRBD1 (5 bases). Germline assignment: CDR1 MNHEY and CDR2 SVGAGI. V gave up 4 bases and J gave up 2 bases, with 15 bases separating them. The length of the CDR3 is 15 residues. The CDR3 sequence: CASSFSHRPTYEQYF. The DNA for the CDR3 is TGTGCCAGCAGTTTCTCCCACAGGCCCACCTACGAGCAGTACTTC.

This chain connects TRBV5-6 to TRBJ2-7, with 9 bases fitting TRBD1. With V trimmed by 0 bases and J by 1 base, 8 bases remained unmatched. Germline loops: CDR1 SGHDT, CDR2 YYEEEE. CDR3 length: 17 amino acids. CDR3 bases: TGTGCCAGCAGCTTGGGTGGTTGGACAGGGGTATCCTACGAGCAGTACTTC. It specifies CASSLGGWTGVSYEQYF.

The V gene is TRBV4-1, the J gene TRBJ2-7, with 9 bases identical to TRBD1. The CDR3 spans 16 residues. V trimming: 3 bases; J trimming: 3 bases; junction bases outside the gene matches: 9. CDR1 and CDR2 (germline): MGHRA, YSYEKL. The CDR3 bases are TGCGCCAGCAGCCAGGACCCGGGACAGGGTATCTACGAGCAGTACTTC. Translating gives CASSQDPGQGIYEQYF.

J is TRBJ2-3 and V is TRBV7-3; 9 nucleotides match TRBD2. The trim removed 0 bases at V and 2 bases at J, leaving 12 bases unmatched. The CDR3 runs to 19 residues. CDR1 and CDR2 from the germline V gene are SGHTA and FQGTGA. The CDR3 sequence: CASSLTFLGGRASTDTQYF. CDR3 nucleotide sequence: TGTGCCAGCAGCTTAACGTTCCTCGGCGGGAGGGCCTCCACAGATACGCAGTATTTT.

This chain joins TRBV18 and TRBJ2-7, with 7 nucleotides matching TRBD1. The V segment lost 5 bases and the J segment 0 bases; nucleotides outside the gene matches: 4. The germline CDR1 and CDR2 sequences are KGHSH and LQKENI. CDR3 length: 14 residues. CDR3 protein: CASSSDRSSYEQYF. DNA of the CDR3: TGTGCCAGCTCATCGGACAGGAGCTCCTACGAGCAGTACTTC. Using reference TRBV18 and TRBJ2-7 for the parts outside the CDR3, the full variable domain is NAGVMQNPRHLVRRRGQEARLRCSPMKGHSHVYWYRQLPEEGLKFMVYLQKENIIDESGMPKERFSAEFPKEGPSILRIQQVVRGDSAAYFCASSSDRSSYEQYFGPGTRLTVT.

This sequence joins TRBV2 and TRBJ2-7; D remains ambiguous. CDR1 and CDR2 (germline): SNHLY, FYNNEI. CDR3 length: 13 amino acids. Trimming cost V 7 bases and J 2 bases, with 12 bases left between them. In DNA form, the CDR3 reads TGTGCCAGCAATAGGGTCGGCCCCTACGAGCAGTACTTC. It encodes CASNRVGPYEQYF.

CDR3 sequence: CASSGQGSLSSYNEQFF. For the CDR3, the DNA is TGTGCCAGCAGTGGACAGGGTTCGTTGAGCTCCTACAATGAGCAGTTCTTC. This chain uses TRBV25-1 with TRBJ2-1; 7 nucleotides match TRBD1. Germline values: CDR1 MGHDK, CDR2 SYGVNS. The length of the CDR3 is 17 residues. The junction had 9 bases not matched to a gene; V was cut back by 4 bases and J by 0 bases.

This rearrangement joins TRBV5-4 to TRBJ1-3; a possible D gene is TRBD1 (5 bases). Germline values: CDR1 SGHNT, CDR2 YYREEE (reference sequence). The length of the CDR3 is 18 residues. The V and J ends lost 4 bases and 0 bases respectively, with 20 bases between them. The CDR3 loop reads CASSPRGSSISSGNTIYF. The DNA for the CDR3 is TGTGCCAGCAGCCCTCGGGGCAGTTCGATTAGCTCTGGAAACACCATATATTTT.

The table lists this clone with a count of one. The genes are TRBV5-1 and TRBJ1-1; D is unclear. This CDR3 is built from 14 residues. Germline V lookup: CDR1 SGHRS, CDR2 YFSETQ. Trimming removed 1 base at V and 1 base at J, with 8 bases between. In DNA form, the CDR3 reads TGCGCCAGCAGCTTGCTTCCGCCGAACACTGAAGCTTTCTTT. This sequence encodes CASSLLPPNTEAFF. The entire variable domain, with the rest obtained from reference TRBV5-1 and TRBJ1-1, is as follows: KAGVTQTPRYLIKTRGQQVTLSCSPISGHRSVSWYQQTPGQGLQFLFEYFSETQRNKGNFPGRFSGRQFSNSRSEMNVSTLELGDSALYLCASSLLPPNTEAFFGQGTRLTVV.